The present T cell receptor (beta chain) was sequenced within a study of T-cell reconstitution after alpha-beta-depleted transplantation in children (TCRdb year 2016). Turning to the overall study: Using TCR repertoire profiling, the study quantitatively followed how T-cell immune reconstitution unfolded in children after TCRalphabeta/CD19-depleted allogeneic hematopoietic cell transplantation. Broad study findings and their caveats: The apparently early alphabetaT-cell count recovery about two months after transplant was reportedly dependent on only several hundred rapidly expanded clones derived from non-depleted graft cells. In some patients, high TCRbeta diversity at day 60 was attributed to recipient T cells and intrathymic progenitors that had survived conditioning. Over the following months the frequencies of hyperexpanded clones went down, and after one year T-cell counts and TCRbeta diversity were mostly credited to newly produced T cells.

The treatment or condition label of this sample denotes: allogeneic hematopoietic cell transplantation with graft depleted of TCRalphabeta T cells and CD19 B cells. TCRalphabeta/CD19-depleted allogeneic hematopoietic cell grafts were given to the transplant recipients, all of whom were children. Library preparation employed PCR. The sequencer listed for this sample is Illumina HiSeq 2500. TCR library preparation used molecular barcoding, with unique molecular identifiers applied to normalize quantification of the TCRbeta repertoire. Through fastp at Q25 and MiXCR, TCRdb rebuilt clones from the public reads, retaining in-frame beta chains. Under each unique CDR3 protein, matching rows form one entry showing the most common genes and DNA. The table for this sample lists approximately 800,000 distinct CDR3 sequences; 15% to 20% of them were counted only once. The biggest ten clones account for under 6% of the sample.

Turning to this clonotype: The antigen it recognizes is unknown. The junction differs from germline at one of its ends, possibly a read error.

The germline V gene sets CDR1 to SGHDN and CDR2 to FVKESK. Spanning cysteine to phenylalanine, the CDR3 consists of 13 amino acids. Only CDR3 DNA remains: 39 bases, in frame from the first base. This clonotype was sampled from a male patient aged 10 to 17 who had a stem cell transplant for acute lymphoblastic leukemia, so the T cells may come from the graft donor. Recombination joined TRBV14 with TRBJ2-1, and TRBD2 aligns with 8 junction nucleotides. The sample was PBMCs, mostly from graft donor cells, taken 360 days after TCRalphabeta/CD19-depleted stem cell transplant. In nucleotide form, the sequence is TGTGCCACCAGCGGGGGCCGGACGGTTGAGCAGTTCTTC. It is translated as CATSGGRTVEQFF.